This T cell receptor (beta chain) was captured in a study of Ad26.COV2.S vaccination and SARS-CoV-2 variants. Findings of the study overall: Individuals receiving vaccine had higher spike-specific TCR breadth than placebo recipients did.

This CDR3 has 16 residues. Trimming at V came to 1 base and at J to 5 bases, leaving 5 bases not matched to a gene. Germline CDR1 LGHDT, CDR2 YNNKEL (reference sequence). Specified treatment: 15 to 20 received Ad26.COV2.S at low or high dose, single or two shots; 5 received placebo; per-sample allocation not given. Sampling occurred on day 63 after the first vaccine or placebo injection. Donation was by an adult aged 18-55 years who was in Boston. The table came from immunoSEQ multiplex PCR; TCRdb's copy has only in-frame clones and leaves some out. The data hold 300,000 to 350,000 clones, with 85% to 90% observed a single time. In the case of this clone: Its antigen remains unknown.

Sample: peripheral blood, taken in a trial of Ad26.COV2.S vaccine versus placebo. The J gene is TRBJ2-3, the V gene TRBV3-1 (or the pseudogene TRBV3-2), with TRBD2 matching 11 bases. The origin of this receptor is a person between 18 and 65 years old who received the Ad26.COV2.S COVID-19 vaccine or a placebo. The DNA of the CDR3 is TGTGCCAGCAGCCAAGGACTAGCGGGGTCTGGAGATACGCAGTATTTT. It codes for CASSQGLAGSGDTQYF.